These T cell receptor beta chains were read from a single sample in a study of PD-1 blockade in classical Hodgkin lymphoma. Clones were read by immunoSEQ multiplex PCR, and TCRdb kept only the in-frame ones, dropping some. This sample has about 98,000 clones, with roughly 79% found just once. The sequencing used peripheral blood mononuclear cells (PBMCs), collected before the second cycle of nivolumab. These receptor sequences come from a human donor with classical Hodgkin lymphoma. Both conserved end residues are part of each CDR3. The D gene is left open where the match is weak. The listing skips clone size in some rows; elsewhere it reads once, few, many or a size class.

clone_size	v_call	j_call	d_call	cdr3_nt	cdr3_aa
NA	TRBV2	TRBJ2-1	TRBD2	TGTGCCAGCAGTGTACTAGCGGGAATTAGTGAGCAGTTCTTC	CASSVLAGISEQFF
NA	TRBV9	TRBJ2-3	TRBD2	TGTGCCAGCAGCGTAGACCCTAGCGGGAGTGCGGCGGATACGCAGTATTTT	CASSVDPSGSAADTQYF
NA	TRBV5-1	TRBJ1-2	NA	TGCGCCAGCAGCTTGTCATTTTCCCAAGGGGGCTATGGCTACACCTTC	CASSLSFSQGGYGYTF
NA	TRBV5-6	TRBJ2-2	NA	TGTGCCAGCAGCTGGGAACGTCAGGGGCTAGGTACCGGGGAGCTGTTTTTT	CASSWERQGLGTGELFF
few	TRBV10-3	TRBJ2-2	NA	TGTGCCATCAGGGCAACCGGGGAGCTGTTTTTT	CAIRATGELFF
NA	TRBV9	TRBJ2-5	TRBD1	TGTGCCAGCAGCGCCGGGACAGGTAATCTAGAGACCCAGTACTTC	CASSAGTGNLETQYF
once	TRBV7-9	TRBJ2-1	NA	TGTGCCACCACTAGTCCCCCCAACAATGAGCAGTTCTTC	CATTSPPNNEQFF
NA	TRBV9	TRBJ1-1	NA	TGTGCCAGCAGCTCCCAGGTTGCGGGGACCACTGAAGCTTTCTTT	CASSSQVAGTTEAFF
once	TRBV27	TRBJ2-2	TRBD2	TGTGCCAGCAGTTTAACTAGCGGGACACCCGGGGAGCTGTTTTTT	CASSLTSGTPGELFF
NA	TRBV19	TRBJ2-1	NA	TGTGCCAGTAGATTAGAACGGACAAGAAGCTACAATGAGCAGTTCTTC	CASRLERTRSYNEQFF
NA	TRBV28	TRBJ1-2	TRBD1	TGTGCCAGCAGGTCATGGGGGACAGGGCCGTCCTATGGCTACACCTTC	CASRSWGTGPSYGYTF
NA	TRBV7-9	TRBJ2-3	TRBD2	TGTGCCAGCAATCCTAGCGGGAGAGATACGCAGTATTTT	CASNPSGRDTQYF
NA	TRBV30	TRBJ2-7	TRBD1	TGTGCCTGGAGCGCCCCCCGCCGGACAGGGAACGACGAGCAGTACTTC	CAWSAPRRTGNDEQYF
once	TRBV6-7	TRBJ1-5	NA	TGTGCCAGCTTAGCCCAGCGGGCGGATCAGCCCCAGCATTTT	CASLAQRADQPQHF
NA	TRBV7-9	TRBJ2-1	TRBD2	TGTGCCAGCAGCTTAGGGCTAGCGGTTTACAATGAGCAGTTCTTC	CASSLGLAVYNEQFF
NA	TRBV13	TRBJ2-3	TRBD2	TGTGCCAGCAGCTACCGAGCGGGAGGAAGCACAGATACGCAGTATTTT	CASSYRAGGSTDTQYF
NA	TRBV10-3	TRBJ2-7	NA	TGTGCCATCAGTGGGAACCGGAGCTCCTACGAGCAGTACTTC	CAISGNRSSYEQYF
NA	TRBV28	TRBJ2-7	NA	TGTGCCAGCACCAGCCGGACAGCATCCTACGAGCAGTACTTC	CASTSRTASYEQYF
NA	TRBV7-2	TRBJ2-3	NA	TGTGCCAGCAGCTTTTGGGGGACAGATACGCAGTATTTT	CASSFWGTDTQYF
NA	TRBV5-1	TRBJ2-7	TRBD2	TGCGCCAGCAGCTGGACCCTAGCGGGTACTAACTACGAGCAGTACTTC	CASSWTLAGTNYEQYF
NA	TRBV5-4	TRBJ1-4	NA	TGTGCCACCGGGGTAGGAGACGAAAAACTGTTTTTT	CATGVGDEKLFF
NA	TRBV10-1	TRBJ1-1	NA	TGCGCCAGCAGTGCGCAGGGGTTGAACACTGAAGCTTTCTTT	CASSAQGLNTEAFF
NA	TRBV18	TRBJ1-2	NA	TGTGCCAGCTCACCTGAGACGGTTGTCACCTTC	CASSPETVVTF
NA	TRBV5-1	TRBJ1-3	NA	TGCGCCAGCAGCCGGGTGGCGGTGGGCTCTGGAAACACCATATATTTT	CASSRVAVGSGNTIYF
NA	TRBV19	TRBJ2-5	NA	TGTGCCACCAAGGACTCGCTGGCAAGAGAGACCCAGTACTTC	CATKDSLARETQYF
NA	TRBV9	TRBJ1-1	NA	TGTGCCAGCAGCGTAGGGGTCTTTGGGGTATTGGGCACTGAAGCTTTCTTT	CASSVGVFGVLGTEAFF
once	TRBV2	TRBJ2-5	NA	TGTGCCAGCAGTGAAGGGGCGCGGATGGAGACCCAGTACTTC	CASSEGARMETQYF
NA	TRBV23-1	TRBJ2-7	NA	TGCGCCAGCAGTCACCCCGGGGGGGGACAGGGATCCTACGAGCAGTACTTC	CASSHPGGGQGSYEQYF
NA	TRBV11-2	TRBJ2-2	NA	TGTGCCAGCACCACCCGGTGGCAGGGGAACACCGGGGAGCTGTTTTTT	CASTTRWQGNTGELFF
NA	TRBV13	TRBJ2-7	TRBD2	TGTGCCAGCAGCCCCCGGGAGGGACTCACCTACGAGCAGTACTTC	CASSPREGLTYEQYF
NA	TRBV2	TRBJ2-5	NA	TGTGCCAGCAGTGACCTACGGGACACCCAAGAGACCCAGTACTTC	CASSDLRDTQETQYF
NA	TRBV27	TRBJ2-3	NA	TGTGCCAGCAGTTCGGGCAGGGTGGCAGATACGCAGTATTTT	CASSSGRVADTQYF
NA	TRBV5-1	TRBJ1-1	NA	TGCGCCAGCAGCATTGTGACGAACACTGAAGCTTTCTTT	CASSIVTNTEAFF
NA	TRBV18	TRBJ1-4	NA	TGTGCCAGCTCACCCGATACCGGAGAAAAACTGTTTTTT	CASSPDTGEKLFF
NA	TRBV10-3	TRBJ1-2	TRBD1	TGTGCCATCAGATCCATCCGGGACAGGGACCCTTATGGCTACACCTTC	CAIRSIRDRDPYGYTF
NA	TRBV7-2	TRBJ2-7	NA	TGTGCCAGCAGCTTAGCGTACCGACTCTCCGAGCAGTACTTC	CASSLAYRLSEQYF
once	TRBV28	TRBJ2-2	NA	TGTGCCAGCTCTGGGCGTCCTAGCGAACACCGGGGGGAGCTGTTTTTT	CASSGRPSEHRGELFF
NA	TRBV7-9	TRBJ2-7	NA	TGTGCCAGCGCCGGGACCCAGAAGGCGGAGCAGTACTTC	CASAGTQKAEQYF
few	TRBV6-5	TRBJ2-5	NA	TGTGCCAGCAGTTACTCTAGTTCGGGGAGAGAGACCCAGTACTTC	CASSYSSSGRETQYF
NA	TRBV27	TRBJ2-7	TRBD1	TGTGCCAGCAGACTCATCGACAGGGACGGCGAGCAGTACTTC	CASRLIDRDGEQYF